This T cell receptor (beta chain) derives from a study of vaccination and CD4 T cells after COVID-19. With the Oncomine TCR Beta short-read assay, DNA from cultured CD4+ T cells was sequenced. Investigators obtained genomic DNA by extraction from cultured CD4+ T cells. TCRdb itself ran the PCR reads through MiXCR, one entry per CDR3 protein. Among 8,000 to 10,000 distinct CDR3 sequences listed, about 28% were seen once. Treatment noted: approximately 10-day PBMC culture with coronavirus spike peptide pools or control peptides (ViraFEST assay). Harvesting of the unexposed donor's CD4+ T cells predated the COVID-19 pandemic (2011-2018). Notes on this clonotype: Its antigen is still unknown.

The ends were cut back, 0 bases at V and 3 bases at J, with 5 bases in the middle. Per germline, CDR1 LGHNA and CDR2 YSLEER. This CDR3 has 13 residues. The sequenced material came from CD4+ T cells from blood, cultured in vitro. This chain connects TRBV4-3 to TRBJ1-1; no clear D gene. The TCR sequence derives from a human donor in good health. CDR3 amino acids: CASSQDSYTEAFF. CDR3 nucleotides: TGCGCCAGCAGCCAAGACAGTTACACTGAAGCTTTCTTT.